This is a list of T cell receptor beta chains from one sample in a study of beta chain features in type 1 diabetes. Method: immunoSEQ multiplex PCR; TCRdb's copy keeps in-frame clones and lacks some. The sample yields 240,000 or so clones, roughly 20% seen once. Material: naive CD4+ T cells from blood. The receptor set was obtained from a woman in her thirties or forties with type 1 diabetes. Each CDR3 is given with its conserved first and last residue. Fields, in order: J gene, D gene, V gene, clone size, CDR3 protein, CDR3 DNA. D genes are given only for firm matches. Size tells how often a clone was seen (once, few, many) or the class of an expanded clone, and some rows leave it out.

>TRBJ2-2|.|TRBV30|few
CAWSGGQPNTGELFF
TGTGCCTGGAGTGGAGGGCAGCCAAACACCGGGGAGCTGTTTTTT
>TRBJ1-1|TRBD1|TRBV10-3|.
CAISRTGNTEAFF
TGTGCCATCTCCCGGACAGGGAACACTGAAGCTTTCTTT
>TRBJ2-2|TRBD2|TRBV11-1|.
CASSARLAGGTGELFF
TGTGCCAGCAGCGCCAGACTAGCGGGAGGAACCGGGGAGCTGTTTTTT
>TRBJ1-5|.|TRBV5-1|few
CASSLAGGNQPQHF
TGCGCCAGCAGCTTGGCCGGGGGCAATCAGCCCCAGCATTTT
>TRBJ2-1|.|TRBV5-4|.
CASSLARESYNEQFF
TGTGCCAGCAGCTTGGCCAGGGAATCCTACAATGAGCAGTTCTTC
>TRBJ2-5|TRBD1|TRBV28|few
CASSFLGTDQETQYF
TGTGCCAGCAGTTTCCTCGGGACAGATCAAGAGACCCAGTACTTC
>TRBJ2-2|TRBD1|TRBV25-1|.
CATTGQPDGELFF
TGTGCCACCACGGGACAGCCCGACGGGGAGCTGTTTTTT
>TRBJ1-6|TRBD1|TRBV19|few
CASSPADRDLTPLHF
TGTGCCAGTAGTCCCGCGGACAGGGACTTGACACCCCTCCACTTT
>TRBJ2-2|.|TRBV6-5|once
CASTQPGAGELFF
TGTGCCAGCACCCAGCCGGGGGCCGGGGAGCTGTTTTTT
>TRBJ1-1|.|TRBV18|few
CASSPRTVGEGTEAFF
TGTGCCAGCTCACCGCGGACAGTCGGAGAGGGCACTGAAGCTTTCTTT
>TRBJ1-2|.|TRBV30|.
CAWSVIQDAGYTF
TGTGCCTGGAGTGTAATACAGGACGCGGGCTACACCTTC
>TRBJ2-5|TRBD2|TRBV7-2|few
CASSQGWSSGTQETQYF
TGTGCCAGCAGCCAAGGGTGGTCTAGCGGGACACAAGAGACCCAGTACTTC
>TRBJ2-7|.|TRBV28|.
CATGGPGSYEQYF
TGTGCCACCGGAGGGCCGGGTTCCTACGAGCAGTACTTC
>TRBJ2-7|TRBD1|TRBV6-5|.
CASSFGTGITVQYF
TGTGCCAGCAGTTTTGGGACAGGTATAACTGTGCAGTACTTC
>TRBJ2-3|TRBD1|TRBV4-1|.
CASSLQGADTQYF
TGCGCCAGCAGCCTACAGGGGGCAGATACGCAGTATTTT
>TRBJ1-5|.|TRBV28|.
CASSLEGRGQPQHF
TGTGCCAGCAGTTTAGAGGGGAGGGGGCAGCCCCAGCATTTT
>TRBJ2-3|TRBD1|TRBV5-6|.
CASSFGTGGTDTQYF
TGTGCCAGCAGCTTCGGTACAGGGGGAACAGATACGCAGTATTTT
>TRBJ1-5|.|TRBV6-5|.
CASSPHPEGNQPQHF
TGTGCCAGCAGTCCCCACCCCGAGGGCAATCAGCCCCAGCATTTT
>TRBJ2-7|TRBD2|TRBV14|.
CASSRRLAGPYEQYF
TGTGCCAGCAGCCGAAGACTAGCGGGGCCCTACGAGCAGTACTTC
>TRBJ2-7|.|TRBV2|few
CASSVEGGHYEQYF
TGTGCCAGCAGTGTGGAGGGAGGTCACTACGAGCAGTACTTC